These 8 T cell receptor beta chains originate from one sample sequenced in a study of TIL therapy for anti-PD-1-resistant metastatic lung cancer. Specified time point: pre-treatment sample, taken before nivolumab and TIL therapy. This was the immunoSEQ v3 assay. Assay: immunoSEQ multiplex PCR; the TCRdb copy retains only in-frame clones and omits some. The table has about 50,000 clones, about 86% seen once. The material was blood, obtained at baseline. The receptor set was obtained from a person aged 30 to 80 with non-small cell lung cancer.

V usage is TRBV10-1 and J usage is TRBJ2-5, with a possible D match to TRBD1 (7 bases). From germline, CDR1 is WNHNN and CDR2 SYGVQD (reference sequence). V lost 0 bases to trimming and J lost 4 bases, with 12 bases between them. The CDR3 consists of 15 residues. The CDR3 sequence is CASSESNRGGETQYF. For the CDR3, the DNA is TGCGCCAGCAGTGAGTCGAACAGGGGAGGAGAGACCCAGTACTTC.

The genes are TRBV6-2 or TRBV6-3 and TRBJ2-1, with D perhaps matching TRBD1 or TRBD2 (5 bases each). Germline assignment: CDR1 MNHEY and CDR2 SVGEGT. V was shortened by 2 bases and J by 5 bases, with 16 bases between the two germline ends. CDR3 length: 16 amino acids. The CDR3 DNA sequence: TGTGCCAGCAGTTACGGGGGAATCACCGGAAACAATGAGCAGTTCTTC. Protein product: CASSYGGITGNNEQFF.

The chain employs TRBV11-2 and TRBJ2-1, with 7 bases that match TRBD1. V lost 5 bases, J lost 8 bases, and 15 bases stayed unmatched. The CDR3 sequence is 16 residues long. Germline CDR1 is SGHAT and CDR2 is FQNNGV. The CDR3 coding sequence is TGTGCCAGCAGCCCCCGTCGGGACAGTTTGGGGGATGAGCAGTTCTTC. Translation: CASSPRRDSLGDEQFF.

The chain is built from TRBV6-2 or TRBV6-3 and TRBJ2-5, with D unresolved. The CDR3 loop spans 15 amino acids. In germline, CDR1 is MNHEY, CDR2 SVGEGT. Between the trimmed V and J ends, which lost 2 bases and 4 bases, there was a span of 14 bases. The CDR3 is CASSYTMAGPETQYF. The DNA for the CDR3 is TGTGCCAGCAGTTACACCATGGCTGGCCCAGAGACCCAGTACTTC.

The V call is TRBV28, the J call TRBJ2-2; D is uncertain. CDR3 length equals 14 residues. Germline V lookup: CDR1 MDHEN, CDR2 SYDVKM. V dropped 6 bases and J dropped 4 bases, with 12 bases sitting between them. CDR3 protein: CASRGPGATGELFF. DNA for the CDR3: TGTGCCAGCAGAGGGCCAGGAGCCACCGGGGAGCTGTTTTTT.

This sequence joins TRBV7-8 and TRBJ1-1; D might be TRBD1 (5 bases). Germline-derived CDR1 and CDR2 are SGHVS and FQNEAQ. With 5 bases removed from V and 7 bases from J, the gap between germline ends came to 14 bases. The length of the CDR3 is 13 residues. The CDR3 loop reads CASSDFWGNEAFF. CDR3 DNA: TGTGCCAGCAGCGATTTTTGGGGGAATGAAGCTTTCTTT.

This rearrangement joins TRBV7-9 to TRBJ1-4; D might be TRBD1 (5 bases). This CDR3 contains 17 residues. V was cut by 2 bases and J by 0 bases, with 13 bases left in between. CDR1 and CDR2 (germline): SEHNR, FQNEAQ (reference sequence). In DNA form, the CDR3 reads TGTGCCAGCAGCTTATCGGGACGGAAAACAACTAATGAAAAACTGTTTTTT. Translated: CASSLSGRKTTNEKLFF.

The J gene is TRBJ2-7, the V gene TRBV11-3, with D perhaps matching TRBD1 (6 bases). Trimming took off 5 bases at V and 9 bases at J, with 14 bases between the two ends. In germline, CDR1 is SGHNT, CDR2 YENEEA. The CDR3 covers 12 residues. CDR3: CASSPRGVVQYF. CDR3 DNA: TGTGCCAGCAGCCCCAGGGGCGTGGTGCAGTACTTC.